Listed below are T cell receptor beta chains from one sample, sequenced in a study of T cell repertoires in cytomegalovirus infection. No antigen is known for these receptors. One entry per CDR3 protein, called by TCRdb with MiXCR from the reads. The table shows tens of thousands of distinct CDR3 sequences, with 45% to 55% occurring only once. Source: CD8+ T cells from cultured PBMCs, taken from culture after CMV antigen stimulation. The receptors originated from a human donor in good health (CMV status not recorded). Some clones in this sample may be carry-over from other donors' samples. The CDR3 runs from the conserved cysteine through the conserved F or W. A D gene is named only where the DNA matches it firmly. Rows may omit the clone size; those that give it use once, few, many or a size class.

v_gene	j_gene	d_gene	abundance	CDR3nt	CDR3aa
TRBV6-1	TRBJ1-1	.	.	TGTGCCAGCAGTGGGACAGCAATTCACATTGAAGCTTTCTTT	CASSGTAIHIEAFF
TRBV2	TRBJ1-1	.	.	TGTGCCAGCAGGGCGGGGGTAAACACTGAAGCTTTCTTT	CASRAGVNTEAFF
TRBV11-2	TRBJ1-3	TRBD1	.	TGTGCCAGCAGCTACCAGGGGGGGCGAAACACCATATATTTT	CASSYQGGRNTIYF
TRBV7-9	TRBJ2-5	TRBD1	.	TGTGCCAGCAGCTGGCCGGACAGGGTTAGGGAGACCCAGTACTTC	CASSWPDRVRETQYF
TRBV28	TRBJ1-1	.	few	TGTGCCAGCAGCACTACGGAGTTCTGGGAGGGCGGCACTGAAGCTTTCTTT	CASSTTEFWEGGTEAFF
TRBV4-2	TRBJ1-2	.	.	TGTGCCAGCAGCCATCCCGGCCGCACTAACTATGGCTACACCTTC	CASSHPGRTNYGYTF
TRBV7-6	TRBJ2-2	TRBD2	.	TGTGCCAGCAGCCCCCAATCTAGCGGGAGCTACACCGGGGAGCTGTTTTTT	CASSPQSSGSYTGELFF
TRBV7-8	TRBJ2-1	.	.	TGTGCCAGCAGCACCCGGGAAGGCCCCAATGAGCAGTTCTTC	CASSTREGPNEQFF
TRBV7-2	TRBJ1-5	.	many	TGTGCCAGCAGCTTAGTTTGGGCCGGGGTTCAGCCCCAGCATTTT	CASSLVWAGVQPQHF
TRBV10-3	TRBJ2-7	.	.	TGTGCCATCAGTGAGTCAGGGCAGTCCTACGAGCAGTACTTC	CAISESGQSYEQYF
TRBV7-9	TRBJ1-1	.	.	TGTGCCAGCAGCTCACGGATGAGGAAGACTGAAGCTTTCTTT	CASSSRMRKTEAFF
TRBV7-9	TRBJ2-7	.	.	TGTGCCAGCAGCTTGAGTAGAAACGAGCAGTACTTC	CASSLSRNEQYF
TRBV24-1	TRBJ1-2	.	once	TGTGCCACCAGTGATGGGGACGGCGATCTCGCCTTC	CATSDGDGDLAF
TRBV7-9	TRBJ1-5	.	.	TGTGCCAGCAGCTTAGAGGTCAATCAGCCCCAGCATTTT	CASSLEVNQPQHF
TRBV11-2	TRBJ2-3	TRBD2	.	TGTGCCAGCAGCCACGGACTAGCGGTGGGTGGGGATACGCAGTATTTT	CASSHGLAVGGDTQYF
TRBV24-1	TRBJ2-5	.	.	TGTGCCACCAGTGTAGGGAAGACCCAGTACTTC	CATSVGKTQYF
TRBV7-9	TRBJ2-2	.	.	TGTGCCAGCAGCTTATCCGGGGCGAACACCGGGGAGCTGTTTTTT	CASSLSGANTGELFF
TRBV7-9	TRBJ2-6	.	.	TGTGCCCAGCCGGCTCAGGACGTCCTGACTTTC	CAQPAQDVLTF
TRBV27	TRBJ1-5	TRBD1	few	TGTGCCAGCAGCCGGGACAGGGGACGGGGTCAGCCCCAGCATTTT	CASSRDRGRGQPQHF
TRBV6-1	TRBJ2-1	TRBD1	few	TGTGCCAGCAACCTCTGGGGACAGGGGTCCAATGAGCAGTTCTTC	CASNLWGQGSNEQFF
TRBV20-1	TRBJ2-7	.	.	TGCAGTGCTAGAGAAGCGTCAACCTACAAGCAGTACTTC	CSAREASTYKQYF
TRBV19	TRBJ1-1	.	many	TGTGCCAGTAGTGCAAATACAGGGTCTTATGAAGCTTTCTTT	CASSANTGSYEAFF
TRBV20-1	TRBJ1-4	TRBD1	few	TGCAGTGCTAGAGCCTTAGGACAGGAACGCGAAAAACTGTTTTTT	CSARALGQEREKLFF
TRBV6-1	TRBJ1-5	.	few	TGTGCCAGCAGTGCATGGAATCAGCCCCAGCATTTT	CASSAWNQPQHF
TRBV9	TRBJ1-4	.	.	TGTGCCAGCAGCCCAAAGGTAGCTAATGAAAAACTGTTTTTT	CASSPKVANEKLFF
TRBV27	TRBJ2-1	TRBD2	.	TGTGCCAGCAATAGCGGGAGTCCCGGGAGGGAGCAGTTCTTC	CASNSGSPGREQFF
TRBV28	TRBJ1-1	.	.	TGTGCCAGCAGTCTTGGGGCCAGCTTAAACACTGAAGCTTTCTTT	CASSLGASLNTEAFF
TRBV7-9	TRBJ1-2	TRBD1	.	TGTGCCAGCAGCTCGCCGACAGGGGACTACTATGGCTACACCTTC	CASSSPTGDYYGYTF
TRBV9	TRBJ1-2	.	few	TGTGCCAGCAGCGACCCTCGGCAGCCGGTGGCTAACTATGGCTACACCTTC	CASSDPRQPVANYGYTF
TRBV6-8	TRBJ1-3	.	.	TGTGCCAGCAGTTACGCGGGAATAGGCTCTGGAAACACCATATATTTT	CASSYAGIGSGNTIYF
TRBV10-1	TRBJ1-4	.	.	TGCGCCAGCAGTCCGGGACAAAGAGGAAAACTGTTTTTT	CASSPGQRGKLFF
TRBV6-6	TRBJ2-7	TRBD2	once	TGTGCCAGCAGTTTCAAAGGGACTAACGACTACGAGCAGTACTTC	CASSFKGTNDYEQYF
TRBV12-3/TRBV12-4	TRBJ2-1	TRBD1	once	TGTGCCAGCAGTTCCCAGGGGGCTGGGGAGCAGTTCTTC	CASSSQGAGEQFF
TRBV7-9	TRBJ1-5	.	few	TGTGCCAGCAGCTTAGAGGTGGGGGATCAGCCCCAGCATTTT	CASSLEVGDQPQHF
TRBV2	TRBJ1-5	.	once	TGTGCCAGCAGTTCAGGATCCTGGGGCAATCAGCCCCAGCATTTT	CASSSGSWGNQPQHF
TRBV27	TRBJ1-6	TRBD1	few	TGTGCCAGCAGCCAGGGGTTATATGAGGGGGCAGGTTCACCCCTCCACTTT	CASSQGLYEGAGSPLHF
TRBV15	TRBJ1-1	.	.	TGTGCCACCAGCAGAGATCGGGGGAGAGGGACTGAAGCTTTCTTT	CATSRDRGRGTEAFF
TRBV6-5	TRBJ2-5	.	few	TGTGCCAGCAGTTACAAGGGCAGACAAGAGACCCAGTACTTC	CASSYKGRQETQYF
TRBV7-4	TRBJ2-5	TRBD2	.	TGTGCCAGCCTCGGGGGGGTGCAAGAGACCCAGTACTTC	CASLGGVQETQYF
TRBV7-2	TRBJ2-4	TRBD1	few	TGTGCCAGTAAGACAGGGGGAGCCAAAAACATTCAGTACTTC	CASKTGGAKNIQYF
TRBV9	TRBJ1-1	.	few	TGTGCCAGCAGCGTAGGAAATGGACAGAACACTGAAGCTTTCTTT	CASSVGNGQNTEAFF
TRBV12-5	TRBJ2-7	.	.	TGTGCTAGTGCCCCGAACCTCCTAGGCGAGCAGTACTTC	CASAPNLLGEQYF
TRBV11-3	TRBJ2-2	TRBD2	.	TGTGCCAGCATCCAACGTCTAGCGGGTAATCCCCGGTATCGGGAGCTGTTTTTT	CASIQRLAGNPRYRELFF